This T cell receptor beta chain is from a study of cytomegalovirus exposure and HLA in healthy donors. Study-level information: Genetic ancestry analysis placed around 76% of the 300 to 500 donors that were genotyped in the Caucasian-associated cluster.

Findings and caveats of the study: Per a prior analysis, the majority of TCR beta V segments were productive roughly 90% or roughly 30% of the time. Reported findings show TCR beta sequences accurately forecast HLA-A and HLA-B alleles in most subjects. A later analysis showed HLA-associated TCR beta chains outstripping equally common others in clonal expansion.

This clone was counted between two and nine times. Its specificity is not known. CDR3 length: 16 amino acids. Trimming cost V 6 bases and J 3 bases; bases outside gene matches: 10. Germline values: CDR1 WNHNN, CDR2 SYGVQD (reference sequence). This PCR relied on a set of 60 Vbeta primers and 13 Jbeta primers. Data came from immunoSEQ multiplex PCR; TCRdb stores just in-frame clones and leaves some out. Here the sample spans 100,000 to 150,000 clones, 80% being singletons. The sequenced sample consisted of PBMCs. This chain links TRBV10-1 with TRBJ2-2; 7 bases fit TRBD1. This TCR was sampled from a woman between 40 and 55 years old in good health and CMV-seronegative. CDR3 in DNA: TGCGCCAGCAGGTCCCGAGGACAGGAATACACCGGGGAGCTGTTTTTT. Amino acid sequence: CASRSRGQEYTGELFF.